This T cell receptor beta chain was documented in a study of T cell changes during pregnancy in multiple sclerosis. The CDR3 extends over 15 amino acids. Trimming cost V 0 bases and J 6 bases; bases outside gene matches: 5. The germline V gene encodes CDR1 SGDLS and CDR2 YYNGEE. Profiling relied on immunoSEQ multiplex PCR, and the TCRdb table lists in-frame clones only, not all of them. The sample shows more than 55,000 clones, less than 95% of them seen only once. The chain uses TRBV9 and TRBJ2-2; 7 bases are shared with TRBD2. The input for sequencing was CD8+ T cells from peripheral blood mononuclear cells, taken after pregnancy. The sequence was collected from a female donor with multiple sclerosis, enrolled in a pregnancy study. The CDR3 DNA is TGTGCCAGCAGCGTAGGCGGGAGCGGTGCCGGGGAGCTGTTTTTT. It codes for CASSVGGSGAGELFF.